Below are 30 T cell receptor beta chains sequenced from a single sample in a study of T cells in Graves' hyperthyroidism and ophthalmopathy. Researchers took RNA transcripts and amplified the TCR beta CDR3 regions from them. The HTBI primer set drove a first-round RT-PCR of the TCR CDR3. TCRdb reprocessed the multiplex PCR reads with MiXCR, giving one entry per CDR3 protein. Of roughly 380,000 distinct CDR3 sequences in the sample, roughly 15% are singletons; the top ten hold 5.3%. Sequenced sample: blood. Receptors were obtained from a woman aged 18-29 years with Graves' hyperthyroidism.

This clonotype appeared many times. The V call is TRBV12-3 or TRBV12-4, the J call TRBJ2-7, with D uncertain. This CDR3 has 16 residues. V gave up 6 bases and J gave up 2 bases, with 20 bases separating them. CDR3 nucleotides: TGTGCCAGCAGCTCCACCCGGTTAAGCGCCACCTACGAGCAGTACTTC. Translating gives CASSSTRLSATYEQYF.

This clonotype has ten or more counts. V usage is TRBV6-1 and J usage is TRBJ2-5; 11 bases fit TRBD2. Trimming took 4 bases from V and 6 from J; bases not matched to a gene: 16. The CDR3 contains 18 residues. The germline CDR1 and CDR2 sequences are MNHNS and SASEGT. The CDR3 protein is CASSAGTSGPPSKKTQYF. CDR3 sequence (DNA): TGTGCCAGCAGTGCCGGGACTAGCGGACCCCCTTCGAAAAAGACCCAGTACTTC.

This clonotype was seen more than once but under ten times. V usage is TRBV29-1 and J usage is TRBJ1-1, with 8 bases fitting TRBD1. Losses at the gene ends were 3 bases for V and 4 bases for J; bases not matched to a gene: 10. Looked up from germline, CDR1 is SQVTM and CDR2 is ANQGSEA. The CDR3 extends over 15 amino acids. The CDR3 nucleotides are TGCAGCGTTGAGAGGTCACAGGGGGTAGTCACTGAAGCTTTCTTT. Protein: CSVERSQGVVTEAFF.

To note about this clonotype: Being one base from a much bigger clone, this may be a read error. The rearrangement links TRBV3-1 to TRBJ2-2; possible D gene TRBD1, 5 bases. The CDR3 spans 13 residues. Germline V gene data show CDR1 as LGHDT and CDR2 as YNNKEL (reference sequence). The CDR3: CASRQGVDGELFF. The CDR3 DNA sequence: TGTGCCAGCCGCCAAGGGGTGGACGGGGAGCTGTTTTTT.

This clonotype was counted at least ten times. The CDR3 loop is CSARLGPHETDTQYF. The CDR3 DNA is TGCAGTGCGAGACTAGGTCCCCATGAGACAGATACGCAGTATTTT. This chain uses TRBV20-1 with TRBJ2-3; the D gene is possibly TRBD2 (6 bases). The CDR3 is 15 residues long. V lost 6 bases, J lost 3 bases, and 19 bases lay in between. Germline values: CDR1 DFQATT, CDR2 SNEGSKA (reference sequence).

This clonotype appeared many times. The chain uses TRBV7-6 and TRBJ2-3; D could derive from TRBD1 or TRBD2 (5 bases each). V shed 5 bases and J shed 3 bases, with 15 bases lying between them. CDR3 length equals 15 residues. The V gene's germline CDR1 is SGHVS and CDR2 FNYEAQ. The CDR3 DNA follows: TGTGCCAGCAGCCGCATCACTGAGGGGACAGATACGCAGTATTTT. It is translated as CASSRITEGTDTQYF.

Comments on this clonotype: This clone may be a read error of a much larger clone one base away. The chain recombines TRBV12-3 or TRBV12-4 with TRBJ1-1; weak D call: TRBD1 (6 bases). The CDR3 runs 15 residues. Trimming cost V 3 bases and J 4 bases, with 15 bases left between them. The CDR3 reads CASSLDYRESTEAFF. CDR3 bases: TGTGCCAGCAGTTTGGATTACAGGGAGAGCACTGAAGCTTTCTTT.

Many counts were recorded for this clonotype. The J gene is TRBJ2-1, the V gene TRBV7-8, with D perhaps TRBD2 (6 bases). V shed 4 bases and J shed 2 bases, with 18 bases lying between them. The CDR3 consists of 17 residues. CDR1 and CDR2 (germline): SGHVS, FQNEAQ. CDR3 region: CASSSGGGRAAYNEQFF. The CDR3 bases are TGTGCCAGCAGCTCGGGTGGGGGGAGAGCTGCCTACAATGAGCAGTTCTTC.

The table lists this clonotype with a few counts. This clone may be a read error of a much larger clone one base away. V usage is TRBV27 and J usage is TRBJ1-1; D may be TRBD1 (6 bases). The CDR3 length is 14 residues. Germline V gene lookup returns CDR1 MNHEY and CDR2 SMNVEV (reference sequence). The CDR3 loop reads CASSFQGPNTEAVF. DNA of the CDR3: TGTGCCAGCAGTTTTCAGGGGCCCAACACTGAAGCTGTCTTT.

This chain joins TRBV20-1 and TRBJ1-2; 8 nucleotides match TRBD1. V was pared by 6 bases and J by 4 bases, with 10 bases of the junction left unmatched. The CDR3 spans 14 residues. CDR1 and CDR2 (germline): DFQATT, SNEGSKA (reference sequence). The CDR3 region is CSATDRDLGYGYTF. In DNA form, the CDR3 reads TGCAGTGCCACGGACAGGGATTTAGGCTATGGCTACACCTTC.

This clonotype was seen many times. The rearrangement links TRBV5-4 to TRBJ2-7, with 11 bases that match TRBD1. The CDR3 consists of 14 residues. V lost 4 bases, J lost 5 bases, and 5 bases stayed unmatched. Germline V gene data show CDR1 as SGHNT and CDR2 as YYREEE (reference sequence). The CDR3 DNA reads as TGTGCCAGCAGCGTAGGACAGGGGGCAAACGAGCAGTACTTC. It is translated as CASSVGQGANEQYF. Full variable domain (outside the CDR3, taken from reference TRBV5-4 and TRBJ2-7): ETGVTQSPTHLIKTRGQQVTLRCSSQSGHNTVSWYQQALGQGPQFIFQYYREEENGRGNFPPRFSGLQFPNYSSELNVNALELDDSALYLCASSVGQGANEQYFGPGTRLTVT.

At least ten counts were recorded for this clonotype. The V call is TRBV20-1, the J call TRBJ2-7; tentative D call: TRBD1 (6 bases). Germline V gene lookup returns CDR1 DFQATT and CDR2 SNEGSKA (reference sequence). This CDR3 is 13 amino acids long. V gave up 6 bases and J gave up 3 bases, with 15 bases separating them. For the CDR3, the DNA is TGCAGTGCCCACAGGACAGCCCTCTACGAGCAGTACTTC. Its protein product is CSAHRTALYEQYF.

This clonotype has a count of ten or more. The chain uses TRBV6-1 and TRBJ2-3; unclear D gene. Germline CDR1 is MNHNS and CDR2 is SASEGT. Trimming cost V 1 base and J 1 base, with 9 bases left between them. This CDR3 has 15 residues. As DNA, the CDR3 is TGTGCCAGCAGTGAAGGGGGTTCGGGCACAGATACGCAGTATTTT. This encodes CASSEGGSGTDTQYF.

The rearrangement links TRBV7-6 to TRBJ2-3; no firm D call. The CDR3 extends over 15 amino acids. V was shortened by 2 bases and J by 0 bases, with 9 bases between the two germline ends. Germline V gene lookup returns CDR1 SGHVS and CDR2 FNYEAQ. CDR3 region: CASSLNSASTDTQYF. The CDR3, as DNA: TGTGCCAGCAGCTTAAACAGTGCTAGCACAGATACGCAGTATTTT.

With regard to this clonotype: A much larger clone sits a single nucleotide away, making a read error possible. The gene calls are TRBV7-9 and TRBJ2-5, with D perhaps TRBD1 or TRBD2 (5 bases each). This CDR3 has 15 amino acids. Germline V lookup: CDR1 SEHNR, CDR2 FQNEAQ (reference sequence). The CDR3 coding sequence is TGTGCCAGCAGCTTAGGCGGTGGGGGTCGAGAGACCCTGTACTTC. This codes for CASSLGGGGRETLYF.

This clonotype was seen at least ten times. The chain employs TRBV20-1 and TRBJ1-1, with a tentative D call TRBD1 (5 bases). Trimming removed 3 bases from V and 4 bases from J, with 15 bases in between. Looked up from germline, CDR1 is DFQATT and CDR2 is SNEGSKA (reference sequence). This CDR3 has 14 residues. CDR3 coding DNA: TGCAGTGCTAGCCCGCCGAGGGGCGGCACTGAAGCTTTCTTT. Translated, it gives CSASPPRGGTEAFF.

This clonotype was observed at least ten times. J is TRBJ2-1 and V is TRBV28, with TRBD2 matching over 12 bases. The CDR3 is 16 residues long. Germline-derived CDR1 and CDR2 are MDHEN and SYDVKM. V lost 3 bases to trimming and J lost 6 bases; unmatched junction nucleotides: 6. The CDR3 bases are TGTGCCAGCAGTTTTCCCGGACTAGCGGGGAGCAATGAGCAGTTCTTC. Translated, it gives CASSFPGLAGSNEQFF.

V is TRBV30 and J is TRBJ2-7; D possibly matches TRBD1 or TRBD2 (7 bases each). Per germline, CDR1 GTSNPN and CDR2 SVGIG (reference sequence). This CDR3 is 13 amino acids long. V was pared by 8 bases and J by 2 bases, with 16 bases between. CDR3 sequence reads: CARAGQTPYEQYF. The CDR3 nucleotides are TGTGCCCGAGCGGGACAGACACCCTACGAGCAGTACTTC. Based on the CDR3 plus reference TRBV30 and TRBJ2-7, the full variable domain is SQTIHQWPATLVQPVGSPLSLECTVEGTSNPNLYWYRQAAGRGLQLLFYSVGIGQISSEVPQNLSASRPQDRQFILSSKKLLLSDSGFYLCARAGQTPYEQYFGPGTRLTVT.

This clonotype has at least ten counts. The chain has TRBV10-3 and TRBJ2-7; TRBD1 agrees at 10 bases. This CDR3 is built from 13 residues. With V trimmed by 6 bases and J by 5 bases, 4 bases remained unmatched. Germline CDR1 and CDR2: ENHRY and SYGVKD. CDR3 residues: CAIRPTGGHEQYF. The CDR3 coding sequence is TGTGCCATCAGACCGACAGGGGGCCACGAGCAGTACTTC.

The genes are TRBV7-2 and TRBJ1-3; D is ambiguous. V lost 5 bases, J lost 0 bases, and 14 bases lay in between. This CDR3 contains 16 residues. The germline V gene has CDR1 SGHTA and CDR2 FQGNSA. The CDR3 DNA reads as TGTGCCAGCAGCCTACTAGACCGAGTCTCTGGAAACACCATATATTTT. Its protein product is CASSLLDRVSGNTIYF.

This clonotype was seen ten or more times. The J gene is TRBJ2-3, the V gene TRBV3-1, with 8 bases that match TRBD2. The CDR3 sequence is 14 residues long. From germline, CDR1 is LGHDT and CDR2 YNNKEL (reference sequence). The V gene end was trimmed by 6 bases and the J gene end by 7 bases; junction bases not matched to a gene: 9. The CDR3 DNA reads TGTGCCAGCAGTTCTGGGGCGGGAGGCCATACGCAGTATTTT. Protein product: CASSSGAGGHTQYF.

The chain carries TRBV6-1 and TRBJ2-4, with D uncertain. V lost 6 bases, J lost 0 bases, and 12 bases lay in between. CDR1 and CDR2 from the germline V gene are MNHNS and SASEGT. The CDR3 runs to 15 residues. The CDR3 region is CASRPRAIAKNIQYF. DNA for the CDR3: TGTGCCAGCAGACCTCGGGCCATAGCCAAAAACATTCAGTACTTC.

CDR3 amino acids: CASSPDRTYNEQFF. CDR3 nucleotide sequence: TGTGCCAGCAGCCCGGACAGGACCTACAATGAGCAGTTCTTC. The chain is built from TRBV28 and TRBJ2-1; TRBD1 matches 7 bases. J was trimmed by 2 bases and V by 6 bases; bases with no gene match: 4. This CDR3 has 14 residues. Germline CDR1 and CDR2: MDHEN and SYDVKM.

This clonotype was recorded a few times. V is TRBV6-4 and J is TRBJ1-1; 9 nucleotides line up with TRBD1. Trimming took 3 bases from V and 8 from J; bases not matched to a gene: 1. The CDR3 has 12 amino acids. The germline V gene encodes CDR1 MRHNA and CDR2 SNTAGT. The CDR3 sequence is CASSEGTGEAFF. The CDR3 DNA reads TGTGCCAGCAGTGAGGGGACAGGGGAAGCTTTCTTT.

This clonotype was seen ten or more times. The genes are TRBV3-1 and TRBJ1-1; unclear D gene. The CDR3 is 14 amino acids. V was clipped by 3 bases and J by 1 base, with 9 bases between them. In germline, CDR1 is LGHDT, CDR2 YNNKEL (reference sequence). CDR3 protein: CASSQGNQNTEAFF. The CDR3 DNA reads as TGTGCCAGCAGCCAGGGGAACCAGAACACTGAAGCTTTCTTT.

This clonotype was recorded many times. The chain recombines TRBV5-1 with TRBJ2-7; D uncertain. Germline V gene lookup returns CDR1 SGHRS and CDR2 YFSETQ. V was shortened by 5 bases and J by 0 bases, with 9 bases between the two germline ends. This CDR3 has 13 residues. CDR3 sequence: CASRRSSSYEQYF. Written as DNA, the CDR3 is TGCGCCAGCAGGCGGAGTAGCTCCTACGAGCAGTACTTC. Together with reference TRBV5-1 and TRBJ2-7, the CDR3 gives the full variable domain: KAGVTQTPRYLIKTRGQQVTLSCSPISGHRSVSWYQQTPGQGLQFLFEYFSETQRNKGNFPGRFSGRQFSNSRSEMNVSTLELGDSALYLCASRRSSSYEQYFGPGTRLTVT.

This clonotype was seen a few times. The rearrangement joins TRBV13 to TRBJ2-1, with D maybe TRBD2 (5 bases). The germline gives CDR1 PRHDT, CDR2 FYEKMQ (reference sequence). CDR3 length: 14 amino acids. The V gene lost 5 bases and the J gene lost 9 bases, with 17 bases spanning the gap. DNA for the CDR3: TGTGCCAGCAGCCACGGACTGGAGCCCACTGAGCAGTTCTTC. Its translation: CASSHGLEPTEQFF.

This clonotype occurred a few times. This rearrangement joins TRBV29-1 to TRBJ2-7; D remains ambiguous. Per the germline V gene, CDR1 is SQVTM and CDR2 is ANQGSEA. V lost 6 bases, J lost 0 bases, and 12 bases lay in between. The CDR3 totals 13 residues. The CDR3 DNA is TGCAGCGTCCGTAGCAGGACCTCCTACGAGCAGTACTTC. It codes for CSVRSRTSYEQYF.

This clonotype was counted at least ten times. This chain links TRBV28 with TRBJ2-7; 8 bases agree with TRBD1. From germline, CDR1 is MDHEN and CDR2 SYDVKM. The CDR3 length is 15 residues. V trimming: 3 bases; J trimming: 6 bases; junction bases outside the gene matches: 10. The DNA for the CDR3 is TGTGCCAGCAGTTTGGCAGGGGGCGAAGTGAGCGAGCAGTACTTC. This gives the protein CASSLAGGEVSEQYF.

This clonotype was observed a handful of times. V is TRBV29-1 and J is TRBJ2-1; TRBD1 agrees at 9 bases. V shed 3 bases and J 8 bases; nucleotides not matched to a gene: 5. This CDR3 comprises 13 residues. In germline, CDR1 is SQVTM, CDR2 ANQGSEA. The CDR3 protein is CSVDLGQGYEQFF. The CDR3 DNA reads TGCAGCGTTGATTTGGGACAGGGCTATGAGCAGTTCTTC.